This TCR beta chain was sequenced in a study of blood T cell repertoires in COVID-19. In the original workflow: Estimates of nucleated cell counts were drawn from the amplification of reference gene primers. Libraries were prepared by immunoSEQ multiplex PCR; TCRdb keeps only in-frame clonotypes and omits some of them. That table supplies the V and J calls and clone size; D and trimming were determined from the DNA. The table has 60,000 to 90,000 clones, more than 75% seen once. Germline values: CDR1 SQVTM, CDR2 ANQGSEA. CDR3 length equals 16 residues. J gave up 6 bases and V 7 bases, and 14 bases lay outside the gene matches.

Sequencing was performed on peripheral blood. This rearrangement joins TRBV29-1 to TRBJ1-5; 11 bases align to TRBD1. This receptor was taken from a man aged 55 to 70 with COVID-19, enrolled during active disease. The CDR3 region is CSGGKERTGGSQPQHF. For the CDR3, the DNA is TGCAGCGGAGGTAAGGAAAGGACAGGGGGCAGTCAGCCCCAGCATTTT.